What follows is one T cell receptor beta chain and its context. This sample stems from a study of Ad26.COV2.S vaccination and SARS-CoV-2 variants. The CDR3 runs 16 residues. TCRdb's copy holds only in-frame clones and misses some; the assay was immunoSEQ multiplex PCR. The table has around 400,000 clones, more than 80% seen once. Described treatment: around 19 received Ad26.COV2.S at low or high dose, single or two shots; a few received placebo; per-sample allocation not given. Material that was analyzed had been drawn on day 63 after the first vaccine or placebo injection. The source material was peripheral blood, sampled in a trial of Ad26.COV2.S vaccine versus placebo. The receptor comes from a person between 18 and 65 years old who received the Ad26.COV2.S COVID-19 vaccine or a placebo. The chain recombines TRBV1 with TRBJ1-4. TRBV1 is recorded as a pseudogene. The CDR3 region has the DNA TGCACCAGCAGCCAAGACCTACGGCCTAAGAATGAAAAACTGTTTTTT. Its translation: CTSSQDLRPKNEKLFF.